The table lists the clone carrying this T cell receptor beta chain with a few counts. Its antigen is unidentified. The CDR3 spans 16 residues. Trimming stripped 4 bases from V and 0 bases from J, with 12 bases between. Germline loops: CDR1 SEHNR, CDR2 FQNEAQ (reference sequence). The sample is drawn from a study of T cells in Graves' hyperthyroidism and ophthalmopathy. Findings and limits, study-wide: Blood also showed most of the thyroid clonotypes that were expanded above 0.001.

RNA transcripts provided the source from which TCR beta CDR3 regions were amplified. An initial round of RT-PCR targeting the TCR CDR3 relied on the HTBI primer set. TCRdb reanalysed the multiplex PCR reads using MiXCR and keeps one entry per CDR3 protein. The sample shows some 620,000 distinct CDR3 sequences, about 16% of them seen only once. The definition of stable Graves' hyperthyroidism was no ophthalmopathy progression within 18 months. Exclusion of patients followed from uncontrolled infection, other autoimmune disease, pregnancy or lactation. On the basis of clinical symptoms, serum thyroxine and TRAb, thyroid ultrasound and orbital computed tomography, diagnoses were made.

The chain links TRBV7-9 to TRBJ2-2, with D hard to call. The specimen sequenced was blood. This clonotype was sampled from a woman between 25 and 40 years old with Graves' hyperthyroidism. The CDR3 reads CASSSLATPNTGELFF. The CDR3 DNA reads as TGTGCCAGCAGCTCCCTCGCAACTCCGAACACCGGGGAGCTGTTTTTT.